This entry is about one T cell receptor (beta chain). Its antigen is unknown. This entry is derived from a study of response to subunit inactivated influenza vaccine. Overall study results and limits: The authors suggested that few new T cells are recruited per seasonal influenza vaccination.

Using its own MiXCR run on the RT-PCR reads, TCRdb lists one record per CDR3 protein. Of around 790,000 distinct CDR3 sequences listed, around 20% are singletons. The CDR3 is 17 amino acids. V lost 1 base to trimming and J lost 3 bases, with 16 bases between them. Germline values: CDR1 SGHAT, CDR2 FQNNGV. The sequenced sample was PBMCs from blood, obtained approximately 5 days after vaccination. This TCR was recovered from a man aged 45-65 years who received an inactivated influenza vaccine. The chain is built from TRBV11-2 and TRBJ2-1; D is possibly TRBD2 (5 bases). For the CDR3, the DNA is TGTGCCAGCAGCTTAGTTGGCAGAGCCCGGGGCTACAATGAGCAGTTCTTC. Translated, it gives CASSLVGRARGYNEQFF.